The TCR beta chain described here comes from a study of technical replicates of blood from several donors. Method: immunoSEQ multiplex PCR; TCRdb's copy keeps in-frame clones and lacks some. The sample records about 70,000 clones, around 97% being singletons. The CDR3 is 16 residues long. V lost 5 bases and J 0 bases, leaving 17 bases between the germline ends. From germline, CDR1 is MNHEY and CDR2 SMNVEV (reference sequence). The chain recombines TRBV27 with TRBJ2-7; TRBD2 is a possible D gene (6 bases). This TCR was sampled from a human donor in good health. The sequenced material came from T cells isolated from PBMCs. The DNA of the CDR3 is TGTGCCAGCAGTAGAACGGGACTCATCTACTCCTACGAGCAGTACTTC. This encodes CASSRTGLIYSYEQYF.